The sequence of this T cell receptor (beta chain) was determined in a study of graft-versus-host responses after intestinal transplantation. Study-level results: Ileal or blood samples showed some GvH clones first, and such clones were also found in recipient marrow.

Germline V lookup: CDR1 MNHEY, CDR2 SVGAGI. The CDR3 spans 13 residues. Concerning this clone itself: What it binds is not known.

Measured with immunoSEQ multiplex PCR; TCRdb has only the in-frame clones, and not every one. The data contain tens of thousands of clones, around 90% of them seen just once; the ten biggest clones take up around 2.5%. The V call is TRBV6-5, the J call TRBJ2-5; D is ambiguous. The closer fit of TRBJ2-7 to the DNA end suggests the J call may be wrong. Sequencing used unstimulated CD4+ T cells sorted from spleen or lymph node cells, obtained before transplant. The receptor was isolated from a human donor who was the organ donor for an intestinal transplant. In nucleotides, the CDR3 is TGTGCCAGCAGTTACTCGAGATACGACGAGCAGTACTTC. Its translation: CASSYSRYDEQYF.